This TCR beta chain is drawn from a study of CD8 T cell repertoires and HIV-1 epitope variants. About the research overall: T cells were stimulated with Twenty-five Gag and Nef peptides separately. The baseline condition was 1M T cells left uncultured. Controls were a CMV, EBV and flu pool, Ebola AY9, and no peptide. Study-level findings and limits: The assay identified only TCR beta chains of antigen-proliferating T cells.

Remarks on this clone: What it binds is not known.

Sequencing used immunoSEQ multiplex PCR; TCRdb keeps in-frame clones, though not all of them. The sample yields 5,400 or so clones, roughly 70% seen once. The CDR3 loop spans 15 amino acids. The V and J ends lost 5 bases and 2 bases, in that order; junction bases with no gene match: 6. The germline V gene encodes CDR1 SGHNT and CDR2 YENEEA. The receptor's source is a male donor with HIV. The sequencing input was cultured CD8+ T cells derived from PBMCs. V usage is TRBV11-3 and J usage is TRBJ2-3; 8 positions match TRBD1. The CDR3 spells CASSPGQGNTDTQYF. CDR3 in DNA: TGTGCCAGCAGCCCAGGACAGGGCAACACAGATACGCAGTATTTT.